This T cell receptor (beta chain) was documented in a study of vaccination and CD4 T cells after COVID-19. The wider study: Post-COVID samples had a sampling time that fell a median around 100 days after diagnosis (range 35 to 161). Findings of the study overall: Looking at convalescent patients, 304 of their 307 vaccine-specific clones were spike mono-reactive.

The junction had 11 bases not matched to a gene; V was cut back by 5 bases and J by 8 bases. This CDR3 spans 16 amino acids. Germline V CDR1 and CDR2: MDHEN, SYDVKM. The study sequenced cultured CD4+ T cell DNA using the Oncomine TCR Beta short-read assay. MiXCR was run by TCRdb on the PCR reads, yielding one entry per CDR3 protein. The data hold just under 20,000 distinct CDR3 sequences, with more than 55% observed a single time. This clonotype was observed once. No antigen is known for it. The sample's treatment: roughly nine-day PBMC culture with coronavirus spike peptide pools or control peptides (ViraFEST assay). Once peptide pools had expanded antigen-specific T cells, ViraFEST sequenced TCRs. Per-well cultures of two million PBMCs received 8 to 10 IU/ml IL-2 and around 10 ug/ml peptide pools.

The receptor's source is a human donor who had recovered from COVID-19. Material for sequencing was CD4+ T cells from blood, cultured in vitro. This chain links TRBV28 with TRBJ1-6, with 8 bases that match TRBD1. DNA for the CDR3: TGTGCCAGCAGTACCCCGGACAGGGTTCTGTATTCACCCCTCCACTTT. Its protein product is CASSTPDRVLYSPLHF.